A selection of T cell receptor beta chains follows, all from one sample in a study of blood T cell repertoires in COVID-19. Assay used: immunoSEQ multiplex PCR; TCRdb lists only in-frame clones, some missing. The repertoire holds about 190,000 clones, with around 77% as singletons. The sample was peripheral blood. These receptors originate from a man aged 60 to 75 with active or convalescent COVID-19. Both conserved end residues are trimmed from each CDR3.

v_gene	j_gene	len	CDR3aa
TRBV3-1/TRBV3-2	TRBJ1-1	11	ASSGTSNTEAF
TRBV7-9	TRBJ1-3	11	ASRTGSGNTIY
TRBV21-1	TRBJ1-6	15	ASSFTKGGQGGSPLH
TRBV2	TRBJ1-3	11	ASSEENGNTIY
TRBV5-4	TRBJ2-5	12	ASRLLTGEETQY
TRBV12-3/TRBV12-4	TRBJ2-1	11	ASILAGVNEQF
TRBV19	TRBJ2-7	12	ASSPGPRGSEQY
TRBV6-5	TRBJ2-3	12	ASSLGPGGDTQY
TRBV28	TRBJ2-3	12	ASSSAGGEDTQY
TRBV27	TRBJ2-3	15	ASSSEFSGGVSDTQY
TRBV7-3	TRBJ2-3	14	ASSLSWLAGVSTQY
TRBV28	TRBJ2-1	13	ASISWRGAGNEQF
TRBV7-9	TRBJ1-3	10	ASSLVLNTIY
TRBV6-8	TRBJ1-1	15	ASSSCSHGHVVTEAF
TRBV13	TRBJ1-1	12	ASSPRQGGTEAF
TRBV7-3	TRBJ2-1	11	ASSLSLAGGLF
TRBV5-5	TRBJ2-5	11	ASSPGHIETQY
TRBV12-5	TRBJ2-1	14	ASGLWTFSGANEQF
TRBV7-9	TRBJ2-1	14	ASSLDPSGLYNEQF
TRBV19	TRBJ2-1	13	ASSISGSRGNEQF
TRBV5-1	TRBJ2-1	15	ASSLAPKGSGVNEQF
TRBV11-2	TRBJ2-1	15	ASSLELAGGPSQEQF
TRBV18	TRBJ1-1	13	ASSPFAQENTEAF
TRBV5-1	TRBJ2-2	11	ASSLGIPEEAL
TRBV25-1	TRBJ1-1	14	ASSPYGGIGAYGAF
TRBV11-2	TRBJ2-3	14	ASSLDPSGNVDTQY
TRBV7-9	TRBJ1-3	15	ASSPALSGISGNTIY
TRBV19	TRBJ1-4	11	ASSPTGGGKLF
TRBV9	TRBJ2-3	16	ASSPLGGLAGEVDTQY
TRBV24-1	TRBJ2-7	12	ALYRDRASYEQY
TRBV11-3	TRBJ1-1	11	ASSLDGVGEAF
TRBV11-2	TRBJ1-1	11	ATATRVNTEAF
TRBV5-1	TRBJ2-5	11	ASSLAGGETQY
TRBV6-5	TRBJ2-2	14	ASSYSGAQAPGELF
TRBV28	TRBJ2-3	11	ASRTQGSDTQY
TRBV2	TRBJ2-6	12	ASSPNPGANVLT
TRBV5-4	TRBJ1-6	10	ASSQGDSPLH
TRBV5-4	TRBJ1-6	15	ASSSTQGSSYNSPLH
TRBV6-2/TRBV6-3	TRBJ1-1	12	ASSFSRVNTEAF
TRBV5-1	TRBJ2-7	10	ASSQGLHEQY
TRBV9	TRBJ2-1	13	ASSSGDSSYNEQF